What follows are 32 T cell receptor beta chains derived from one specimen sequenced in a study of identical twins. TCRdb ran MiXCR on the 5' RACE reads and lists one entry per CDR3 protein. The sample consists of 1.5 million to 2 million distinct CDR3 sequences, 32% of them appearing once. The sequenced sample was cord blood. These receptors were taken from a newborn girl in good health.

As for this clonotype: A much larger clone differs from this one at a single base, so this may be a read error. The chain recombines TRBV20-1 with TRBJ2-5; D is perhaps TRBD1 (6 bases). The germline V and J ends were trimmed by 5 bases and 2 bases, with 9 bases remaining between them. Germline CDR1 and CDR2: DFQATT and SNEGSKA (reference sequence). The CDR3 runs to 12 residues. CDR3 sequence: CSAGGQQETQYF. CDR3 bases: TGCAGTGCTGGGGGACAACAAGAGACCCAGTACTTC.

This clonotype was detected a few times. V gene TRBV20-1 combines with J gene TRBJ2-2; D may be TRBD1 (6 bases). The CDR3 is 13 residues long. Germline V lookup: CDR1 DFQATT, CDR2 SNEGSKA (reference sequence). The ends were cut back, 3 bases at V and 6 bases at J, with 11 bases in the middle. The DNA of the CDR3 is TGCAGTGCTAGCCCACAGGGTCCCGGGGAGCTGTTTTTT. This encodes CSASPQGPGELFF.

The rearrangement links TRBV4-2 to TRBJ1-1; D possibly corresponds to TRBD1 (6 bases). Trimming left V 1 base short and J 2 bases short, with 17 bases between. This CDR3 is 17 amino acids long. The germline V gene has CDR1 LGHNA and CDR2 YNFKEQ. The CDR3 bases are TGTGCCAGCAGCCAAGTCGGGGCGACAGGACTAAACACTGAAGCTTTCTTT. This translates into CASSQVGATGLNTEAFF.

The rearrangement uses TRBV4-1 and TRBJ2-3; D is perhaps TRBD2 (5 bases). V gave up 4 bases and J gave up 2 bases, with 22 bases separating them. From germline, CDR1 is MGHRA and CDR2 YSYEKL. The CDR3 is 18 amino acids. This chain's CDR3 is CASSPNLPERGPTDTQYF. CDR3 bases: TGCGCCAGCAGCCCAAATTTACCTGAGCGAGGGCCCACAGATACGCAGTATTTT.

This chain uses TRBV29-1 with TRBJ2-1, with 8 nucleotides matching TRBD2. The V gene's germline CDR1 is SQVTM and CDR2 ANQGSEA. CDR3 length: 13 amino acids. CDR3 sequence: CSVSGGRYNEQFF. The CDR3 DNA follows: TGCAGTGTGAGCGGGGGCCGCTACAATGAGCAGTTCTTC.

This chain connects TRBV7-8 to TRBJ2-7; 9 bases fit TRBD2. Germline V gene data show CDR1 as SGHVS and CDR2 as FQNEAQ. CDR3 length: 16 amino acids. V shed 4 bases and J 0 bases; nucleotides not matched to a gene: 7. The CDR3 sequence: CASSSPDSGSSYEQYF. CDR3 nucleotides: TGTGCCAGCAGCTCTCCGGATAGCGGGAGCTCCTACGAGCAGTACTTC.

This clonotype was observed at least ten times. The CDR3 here is CASSLPGRAFYEQYF. The DNA of the CDR3 is TGTGCCAGCAGTTTACCCGGGAGGGCGTTTTACGAGCAGTACTTC. The genes are TRBV12-3 or TRBV12-4 and TRBJ2-7, with 8 bases aligning to TRBD2. There are 15 residues in the CDR3. The J segment lost 4 bases and the V segment lost 2 bases, leaving 7 bases of the junction unmatched.

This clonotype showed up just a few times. CDR3 nucleotides: TGCAGTGCTAGGACTAGTAGCCCCTCCTACAATGAGCAGTACTTC. Translating gives CSARTSSPSYNEQYF. This chain joins TRBV20-1 and TRBJ2-1; possible D gene TRBD2, 6 bases. TRBJ2-7 explains the end of the DNA better; the J call may be wrong. The CDR3 is 15 amino acids. Germline CDR1 reads DFQATT; CDR2 reads SNEGSKA (reference sequence).

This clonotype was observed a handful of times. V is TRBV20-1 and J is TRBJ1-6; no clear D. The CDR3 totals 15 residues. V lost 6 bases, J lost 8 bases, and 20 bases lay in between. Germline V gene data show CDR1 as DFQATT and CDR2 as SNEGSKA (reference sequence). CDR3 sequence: CSALLIRARDSPLHF. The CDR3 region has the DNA TGCAGTGCGCTCTTGATAAGGGCAAGGGATTCACCCCTCCACTTT.

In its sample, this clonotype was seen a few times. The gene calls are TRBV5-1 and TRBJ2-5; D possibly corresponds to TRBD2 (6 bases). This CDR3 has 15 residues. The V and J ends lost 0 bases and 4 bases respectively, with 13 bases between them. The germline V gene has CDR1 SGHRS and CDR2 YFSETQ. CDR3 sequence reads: CASSLATSKGETQYF. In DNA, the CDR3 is TGCGCCAGCAGCTTGGCCACTAGCAAGGGAGAGACCCAGTACTTC.

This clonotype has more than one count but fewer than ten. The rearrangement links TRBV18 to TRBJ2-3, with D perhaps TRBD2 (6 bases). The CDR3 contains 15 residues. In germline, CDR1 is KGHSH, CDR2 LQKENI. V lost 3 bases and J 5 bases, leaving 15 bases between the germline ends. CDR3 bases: TGTGCCAGCTCACCTAACGGGAGAAGTCAAGATACGCAGTATTTT. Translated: CASSPNGRSQDTQYF.

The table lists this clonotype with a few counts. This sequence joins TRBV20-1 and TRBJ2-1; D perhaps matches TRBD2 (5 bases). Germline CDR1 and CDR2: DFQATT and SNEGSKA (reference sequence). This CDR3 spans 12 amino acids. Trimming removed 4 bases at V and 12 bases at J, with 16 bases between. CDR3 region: CSANLISRGQFF. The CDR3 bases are TGCAGTGCTAATTTGATTAGTCGGGGGCAGTTCTTC.

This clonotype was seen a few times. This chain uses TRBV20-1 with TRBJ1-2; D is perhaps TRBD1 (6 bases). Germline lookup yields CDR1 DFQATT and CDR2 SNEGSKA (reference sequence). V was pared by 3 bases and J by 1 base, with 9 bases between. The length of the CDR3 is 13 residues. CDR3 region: CSARSDSNYGYTF. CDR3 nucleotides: TGCAGTGCTAGGTCGGACAGTAACTATGGCTACACCTTC.

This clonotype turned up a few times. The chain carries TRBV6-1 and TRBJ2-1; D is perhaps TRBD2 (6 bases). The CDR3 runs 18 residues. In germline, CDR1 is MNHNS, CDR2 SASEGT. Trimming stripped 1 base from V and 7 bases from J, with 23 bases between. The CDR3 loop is CASSEGPAGPLLANEQFF. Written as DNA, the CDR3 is TGTGCCAGCAGTGAAGGACCGGCGGGACCATTGTTGGCTAATGAGCAGTTCTTC.

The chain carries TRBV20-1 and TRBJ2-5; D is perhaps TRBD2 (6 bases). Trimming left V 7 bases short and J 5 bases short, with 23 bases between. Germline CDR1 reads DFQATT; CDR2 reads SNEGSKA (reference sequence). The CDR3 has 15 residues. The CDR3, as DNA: TGCAGTGTAGAGAGAGGTCGGGGAGGAGGGGAGACCCAGTACTTC. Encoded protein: CSVERGRGGGETQYF.

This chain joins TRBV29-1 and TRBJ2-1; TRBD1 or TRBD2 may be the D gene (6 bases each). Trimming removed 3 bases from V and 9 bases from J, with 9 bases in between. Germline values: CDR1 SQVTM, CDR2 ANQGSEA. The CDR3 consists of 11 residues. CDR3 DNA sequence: TGCAGCGTTGATGGGGGGCTTGAGCAGTTCTTC. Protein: CSVDGGLEQFF.

The CDR3 is CASRRTPIAGGETQYF. The CDR3, as DNA: TGCGCCAGCAGGAGAACACCCATAGCGGGAGGGGAGACCCAGTACTTC. The chain carries TRBV4-1 and TRBJ2-5; 11 bases agree with TRBD2. Trimming removed 6 bases from V and 5 bases from J; junction bases left unmatched: 11. This CDR3 contains 16 residues. Germline V CDR1 and CDR2: MGHRA, YSYEKL.

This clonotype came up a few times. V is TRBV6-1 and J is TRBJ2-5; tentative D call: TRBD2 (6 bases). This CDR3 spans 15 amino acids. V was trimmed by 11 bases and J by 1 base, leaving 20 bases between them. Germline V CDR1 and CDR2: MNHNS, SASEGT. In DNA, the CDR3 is TGTGCCTCCCAAGCGCTTCAGGGAGGCCAAGAGACCCAGTACTTC. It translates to CASQALQGGQETQYF.

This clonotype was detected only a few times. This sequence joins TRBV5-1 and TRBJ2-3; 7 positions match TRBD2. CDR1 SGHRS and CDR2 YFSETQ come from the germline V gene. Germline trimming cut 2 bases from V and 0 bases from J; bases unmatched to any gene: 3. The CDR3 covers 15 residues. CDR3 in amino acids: CASSFGGRSTDTQYF. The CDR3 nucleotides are TGCGCCAGCAGCTTCGGGGGGAGAAGCACAGATACGCAGTATTTT.

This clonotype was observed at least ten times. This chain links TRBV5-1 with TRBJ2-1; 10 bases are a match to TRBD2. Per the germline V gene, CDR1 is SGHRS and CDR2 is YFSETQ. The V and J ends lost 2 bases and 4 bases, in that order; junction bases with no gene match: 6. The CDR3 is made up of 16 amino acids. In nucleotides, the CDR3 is TGCGCCAGCAGCTTAACGGGGACTAGCGTTTACAATGAGCAGTTCTTC. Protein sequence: CASSLTGTSVYNEQFF.

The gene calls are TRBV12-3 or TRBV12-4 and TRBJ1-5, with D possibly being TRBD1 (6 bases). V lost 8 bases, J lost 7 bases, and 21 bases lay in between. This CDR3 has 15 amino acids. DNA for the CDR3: TGTGCCAGCGGCCCCCCATGGGGGGCGGGACAGCCCCAGCATTTT. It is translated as CASGPPWGAGQPQHF.

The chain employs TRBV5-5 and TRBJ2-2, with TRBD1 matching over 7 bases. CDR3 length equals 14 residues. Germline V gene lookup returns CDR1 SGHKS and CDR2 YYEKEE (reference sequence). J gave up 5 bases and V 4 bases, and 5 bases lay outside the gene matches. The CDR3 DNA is TGTGCCAGCAGCCCCGACAGGGTTACCGGGGAGCTGTTTTTT. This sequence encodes CASSPDRVTGELFF.

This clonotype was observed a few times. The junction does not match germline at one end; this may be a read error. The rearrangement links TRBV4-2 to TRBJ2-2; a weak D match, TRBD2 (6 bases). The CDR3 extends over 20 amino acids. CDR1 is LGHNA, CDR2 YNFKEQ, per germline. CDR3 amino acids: CAGSLPLQGTPLINTGELFF. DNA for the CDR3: TGTGCCGGCAGCCTACCCCTCCAAGGGACTCCATTAATCAACACCGGTGAGCTGTTTTTT.

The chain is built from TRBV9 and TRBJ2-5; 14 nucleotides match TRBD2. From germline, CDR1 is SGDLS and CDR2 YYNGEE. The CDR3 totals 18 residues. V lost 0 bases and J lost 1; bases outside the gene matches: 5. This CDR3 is CASSVAFGLAGGQETQYF. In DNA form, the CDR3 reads TGTGCCAGCAGCGTAGCCTTCGGACTAGCGGGGGGCCAAGAGACCCAGTACTTC.

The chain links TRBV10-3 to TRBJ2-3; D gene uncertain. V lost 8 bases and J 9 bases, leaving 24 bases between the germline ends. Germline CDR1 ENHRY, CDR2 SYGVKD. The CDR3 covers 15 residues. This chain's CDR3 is CAIGGPAPPFWTQYF. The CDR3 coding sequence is TGTGCCATCGGTGGCCCGGCCCCACCTTTTTGGACGCAGTATTTT.

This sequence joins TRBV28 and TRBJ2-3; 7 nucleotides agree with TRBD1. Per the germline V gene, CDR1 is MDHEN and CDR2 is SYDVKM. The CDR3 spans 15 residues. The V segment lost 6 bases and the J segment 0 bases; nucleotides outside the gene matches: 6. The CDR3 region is CASRMRQGSTDTQYF. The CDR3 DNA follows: TGTGCCAGCAGGATGCGACAGGGTAGCACAGATACGCAGTATTTT.

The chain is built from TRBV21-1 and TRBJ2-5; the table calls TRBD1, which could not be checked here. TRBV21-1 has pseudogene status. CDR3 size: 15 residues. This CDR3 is CASSKRVACQETQYF. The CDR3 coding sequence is TGTGCCAGCAGCAAAAGGGTTGCCTGTCAAGAGACCCAGTACTTC.

The CDR3 loop reads CAIRGTGVSYTEAFF. CDR3 DNA sequence: TGTGCCATCAGGGGGACAGGGGTTTCGTACACTGAAGCTTTCTTT. The chain couples TRBV10-3 to TRBJ1-1, with 10 bases lining up with TRBD1. The CDR3 is 15 amino acids. The junction had 7 bases not matched to a gene; V was cut back by 6 bases and J by 3 bases. Germline V CDR1 and CDR2: ENHRY, SYGVKD.

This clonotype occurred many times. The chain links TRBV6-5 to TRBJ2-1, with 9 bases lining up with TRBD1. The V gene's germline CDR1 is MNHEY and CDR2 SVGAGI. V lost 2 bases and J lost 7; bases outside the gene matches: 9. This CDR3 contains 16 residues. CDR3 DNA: TGTGCCAGCAGTTACCGACTCCGGGACAGGGATAATGAGCAGTTCTTC. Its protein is CASSYRLRDRDNEQFF.

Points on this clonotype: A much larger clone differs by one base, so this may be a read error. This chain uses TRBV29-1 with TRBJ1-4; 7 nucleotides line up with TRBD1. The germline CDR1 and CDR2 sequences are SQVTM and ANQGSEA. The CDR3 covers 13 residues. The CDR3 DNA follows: TGCAGCGTCGCTGACAGGGTCGGTGAAAAACCGTTTTTT. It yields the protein CSVADRVGEKPFF.

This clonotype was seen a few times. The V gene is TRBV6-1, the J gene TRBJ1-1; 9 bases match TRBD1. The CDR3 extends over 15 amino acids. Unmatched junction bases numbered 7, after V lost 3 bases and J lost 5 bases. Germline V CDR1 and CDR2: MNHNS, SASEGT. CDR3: CASSDYGQGRTEAFF. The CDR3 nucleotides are TGTGCCAGCAGTGACTACGGACAGGGGAGAACTGAAGCTTTCTTT.

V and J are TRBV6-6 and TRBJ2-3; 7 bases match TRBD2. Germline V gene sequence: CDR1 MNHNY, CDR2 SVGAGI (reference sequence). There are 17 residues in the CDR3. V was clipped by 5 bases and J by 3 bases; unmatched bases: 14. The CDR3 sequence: CASSPRREYVLTDTQYF. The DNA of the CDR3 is TGTGCCAGCAGTCCCCGGCGGGAGTATGTACTGACAGATACGCAGTATTTT.